This T cell receptor beta chain was identified in a study of blood T cell repertoires in COVID-19 (TCRdb year 2020). Turning to the overall study: Collaborator samples came from the United States, Italy and Spain and covered acute and convalescent phases of COVID-19. The dataset comprised deeply sampled blood TCRbeta repertoires from subjects exposed to, actively infected with, or recovered from COVID-19. The prospective study material was composed of cDNA or gDNA derived from T cells, B-cell-depleted T cells, or PBMCs. HLA class I and class II types, where available, came from metadata supplied by the sample provider rather than from assay-based typing. A de-identified subject ID, COVID-19 status, age in years and sex were almost always included in the sample metadata. The repertoires were released in a freely available public database meant as a resource for research on the immune response to SARS-CoV-2. Samples were obtained from the ongoing ImmuneRACE study (first 160 participants) and from 1,200 or so subjects provided by 6 global collaborators.

The research as a whole found: The amount of clinical and demographic metadata varied by source and participant and was provided uncurated.

A remark on this clone: No cognate antigen has been identified for it. Per-base qualities were not stored, and no clone one base away is much larger.

Each collaborating institution followed its own protocols to collect whole blood in K2EDTA tubes. Collaborator samples were shipped for TCRbeta analysis as frozen whole blood, isolated PBMCs, or DNA extracted from either sample type. TCRbeta CDR3 regions were amplified from genomic DNA by means of the immunoSEQ Assay, a bias-controlled multiplex PCR. The study's processing was this. Within the assay, amplification of reference gene primers was used to estimate how many nucleated cells each sample contained. To quantify the absolute abundance of each unique TCRbeta CDR3 rearrangement, sequence reads were collapsed and filtered. For each sample, productive Simpson clonality was calculated as the square root of Simpson's diversity index across productive rearrangements. Entries here come from immuneACCESS through TCRdb and include only in-frame sequences with V and J called. Some clones fail to appear in such tables; in the studies checked, an unresolved V gene covers under half of the shortfall, and the cause of the remainder is unknown. The DNA was the basis for D and trimming; V, J and clone size are from that table. The sample has about 68,000 clones on record, 60% to 80% of them singletons. The biggest ten clones account for roughly 6.5% of the sample.

The source of this sequence is a woman aged 55 to 70 with acute or convalescent COVID-19. The specimen was peripheral blood.

The CDR3 corresponds to CASRKSGGAWNEQFF. The DNA is TGTGCCAGCAGAAAGAGTGGGGGGGCTTGGAATGAGCAGTTCTTC. The rearrangement combines TRBV28 with TRBJ2-1; the D region possibly corresponds to TRBD2 (7 bases align). From cysteine to phenylalanine, the CDR3 is 15 amino acids long. The only DNA kept is the CDR3, 45 bases in frame from the first base. According to the germline V gene, CDR1 reads MDHEN and CDR2 reads SYDVKM. Trimming costs V 6 bases and J 7 bases, and their ends lie 19 bases apart.